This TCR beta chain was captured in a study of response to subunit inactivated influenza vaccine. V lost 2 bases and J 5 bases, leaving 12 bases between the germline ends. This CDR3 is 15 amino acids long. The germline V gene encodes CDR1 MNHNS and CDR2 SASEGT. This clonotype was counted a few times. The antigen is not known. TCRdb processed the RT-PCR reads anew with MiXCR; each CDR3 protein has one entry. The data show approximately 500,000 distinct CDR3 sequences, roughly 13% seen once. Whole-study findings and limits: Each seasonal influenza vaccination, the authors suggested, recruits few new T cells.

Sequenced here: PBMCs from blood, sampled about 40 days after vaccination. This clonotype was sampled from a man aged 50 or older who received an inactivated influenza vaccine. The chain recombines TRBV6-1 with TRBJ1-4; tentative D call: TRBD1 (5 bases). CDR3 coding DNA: TGTGCCAGCAGTGAAAGAGGGAGGGGAAATGAAAAACTGTTTTTT. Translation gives CASSERGRGNEKLFF.